A single TCR beta chain is shown here with its context. A much larger clone sits a single nucleotide away, making a read error possible. Building the TCR beta libraries relied on iRepertoire HTBI primers, and CDR3 regions underwent Arm-PCR. TCRdb re-called the multiplex PCR reads through MiXCR, storing one row per CDR3 protein. The sample has 200,000 to 250,000 distinct CDR3 sequences, approximately 18% seen once. These data belong to a study of regulatory T cells in long-lasting Graves disease. Time point in this sample: newly diagnosed GD, antithyroid drugs for less than 3 months. The TCR library used RNA extracted from PBMCs. This CDR3 is built from 14 residues. Looked up from germline, CDR1 is SNHLY and CDR2 is FYNNEI. The sample also formed part of further work on T cells in Graves' hyperthyroidism and ophthalmopathy. From that paper: Ophthalmopathy could be told apart from stable hyperthyroidism with a 13 V-J model.

The genes are TRBV2 and TRBJ2-7; D is perhaps TRBD2 (5 bases). The receptor was derived from a woman aged 25 to 39 with Graves disease. Material: peripheral blood mononuclear cells (PBMCs), obtained at new diagnosis, from a patient treated with antithyroid drugs. The CDR3, as DNA: TGTGCCAGCAGTGCGAGGGTTGCCTCCTACGAGCAGCACTTC. The encoded protein is CASSARVASYEQHF.